The sample holds many counts of the clone carrying this T cell receptor beta chain. The CDR3 runs to 14 residues. The ends were cut back, 3 bases at V and 1 base at J, with 9 bases in the middle. CDR1 and CDR2 from the germline V gene are SEHNR and FQNEAQ (reference sequence). These data originate in a study of early T cells in non-severe SARS-CoV-2 infection. From the 5' RACE reads, TCRdb called clonotypes with MiXCR, one entry per CDR3 protein. The data hold around 63,000 distinct CDR3 sequences, with roughly 13% observed a single time. This chain connects TRBV7-9 to TRBJ1-1; D gene ambiguous. The material sequenced was whole blood. This clonotype originated in an adult who was a healthcare worker with PCR-confirmed SARS-CoV-2 infection or an uninfected control (not recorded which). CDR3 in DNA: TGTGCCAGCAGCTTCGACTCAGGGAACACTGAAGCTTTCTTT. Encoded protein: CASSFDSGNTEAFF.